This TCR beta chain emerged from a study of early T cells in non-severe SARS-CoV-2 infection. Study overall: Sequencing targeted bulk RNA from unsorted whole blood, leaving chains unpaired.

Study-wide results and caveats: In VDJdb matching, anti-spike CD8 responses were favored while private and CD4 specificities went missing.

The length of the CDR3 is 15 residues. Germline CDR1 and CDR2: ENHRY and SYGVKD. The V end lost 3 bases, the J end lost 0 bases, and 12 bases lay between the germline ends. This clonotype was picked up a small number of times. Its target is not known. Unique molecular identifier tags were affixed to discrete cDNA molecules. TCRdb analysed the 5' RACE reads with MiXCR anew, one entry per CDR3 protein. Among approximately 90,000 distinct CDR3 sequences listed, roughly 15% were seen once. The chain employs TRBV10-3 and TRBJ2-7; a weak D match, TRBD2 (5 bases). This receptor was taken from an adult who was a healthcare worker with PCR-confirmed SARS-CoV-2 infection or an uninfected control (not recorded which). The sample here was whole blood, taken at baseline. The CDR3 sequence: CAISDRTLSSYEQYF. In nucleotides, the CDR3 is TGTGCCATCAGTGACCGGACTCTCAGCTCCTACGAGCAGTACTTC.